The rows below give T cell receptor beta chains drawn from one sample of a study of T cell responses to AZD1222 COVID-19 vaccine. The protocol was immunoSEQ multiplex PCR, while the TCRdb copy is restricted to in-frame clones and leaves out a portion. Here the sample spans tens of thousands of clones, more than 70% being singletons. Material: peripheral blood, obtained 28 days after the second AZD1222 dose. The source is an adult who received the AZD1222 COVID-19 vaccine. CDR3s include the opening cysteine and the closing phenylalanine or tryptophan. A D gene is named only where the DNA matches it firmly. Some rows have no size entry. The others give once, few or many, or a class for an expanded clone.

j_gene: TRBJ1-2
v_gene: TRBV18
abundance: NA
d_gene: NA
CDR3aa: CASSPRGGGINVMNYGYTF
CDR3nt: TGTGCCAGCTCACCACGCGGTGGAGGGATCAACGTGATGAACTATGGCTACACCTTC

j_gene: TRBJ1-5
v_gene: TRBV9
abundance: NA
d_gene: NA
CDR3aa: CASSVAGDRNQPQHF
CDR3nt: TGTGCCAGCAGCGTAGCCGGGGATCGCAATCAGCCCCAGCATTTT

j_gene: TRBJ1-6
v_gene: TRBV29-1
abundance: NA
d_gene: NA
CDR3aa: CSAQTALGSPLHF
CDR3nt: TGCAGCGCCCAGACAGCGCTCGGCTCACCCCTCCACTTT

j_gene: TRBJ1-1
v_gene: TRBV5-1
abundance: NA
d_gene: NA
CDR3aa: CASSPSTNTEAFF
CDR3nt: TGCGCCAGCAGCCCATCCACGAACACTGAAGCTTTCTTT

j_gene: TRBJ2-2
v_gene: TRBV2
abundance: NA
d_gene: NA
CDR3aa: CASSLGTGELFF
CDR3nt: TGTGCCAGCAGCCTAGGCACCGGGGAGCTGTTTTTT

j_gene: TRBJ1-1
v_gene: TRBV10-2
abundance: NA
d_gene: NA
CDR3aa: CASSAEVNTEAFF
CDR3nt: TGCGCCAGCAGTGCAGAAGTGAACACTGAAGCTTTCTTT

j_gene: TRBJ1-2
v_gene: TRBV20-1
abundance: NA
d_gene: NA
CDR3aa: CSASRQHGYTF
CDR3nt: TGCAGTGCTTCCAGACAGCACGGCTACACCTTC

j_gene: TRBJ2-7
v_gene: TRBV7-3
abundance: NA
d_gene: NA
CDR3aa: CASSPGHSSYEQYF
CDR3nt: TGTGCCAGCAGCCCGGGTCACAGCTCCTACGAGCAGTACTTC

j_gene: TRBJ1-2
v_gene: TRBV6-6
abundance: NA
d_gene: NA
CDR3aa: CASGSNYGYTF
CDR3nt: TGTGCCAGTGGCTCGAACTATGGCTACACCTTC

j_gene: TRBJ1-1
v_gene: TRBV5-6
abundance: few
d_gene: TRBD1
CDR3aa: CASSLVGQGETEAFF
CDR3nt: TGTGCCAGCAGCTTGGTTGGACAGGGGGAGACTGAAGCTTTCTTT